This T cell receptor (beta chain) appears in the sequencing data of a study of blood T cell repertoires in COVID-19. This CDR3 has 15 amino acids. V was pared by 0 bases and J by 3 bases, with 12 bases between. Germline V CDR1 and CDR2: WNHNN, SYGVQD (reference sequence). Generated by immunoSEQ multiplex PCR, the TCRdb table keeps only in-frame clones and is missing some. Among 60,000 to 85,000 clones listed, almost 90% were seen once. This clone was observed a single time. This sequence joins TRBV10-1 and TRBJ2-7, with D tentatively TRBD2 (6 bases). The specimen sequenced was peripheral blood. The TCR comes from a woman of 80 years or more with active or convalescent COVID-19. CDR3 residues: CASSESIGEVYEQYF. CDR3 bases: TGCGCCAGCAGTGAGTCGATAGGGGAGGTCTACGAGCAGTACTTC.